This entry lists 28 T cell receptor beta chains sequenced from one sample in a study of T cells in Graves' hyperthyroidism and ophthalmopathy. TCR beta CDR3 regions were amplified from RNA transcripts. HTBI primers were employed in a first-round RT-PCR of the TCR CDR3. TCRdb ran MiXCR on the multiplex PCR reads and lists one entry per CDR3 protein. The sample lists approximately 360,000 distinct CDR3 sequences, approximately 25% occurring once. The sample taken for sequencing was blood. These receptors came from a man between 45 and 60 years old with Graves' hyperthyroidism.

This clonotype has just a few counts. The J gene is TRBJ2-7, the V gene TRBV20-1; TRBD2 aligns across 14 bases. Germline CDR1 DFQATT, CDR2 SNEGSKA (reference sequence). Trimming at V came to 0 bases and at J to 2 bases, leaving 15 bases not matched to a gene. The CDR3 has 20 residues. CDR3 DNA sequence: TGCAGTGCTAGAGAGCTAGGCACCGGGACTAGCGGGAGAAGTGCCTACGAGCAGTACTTC. Encoded protein: CSARELGTGTSGRSAYEQYF.

Of note for this clonotype: A much larger clonotype is one base distant, so this may be a read error. CDR3 residues: CASSTGTGQETQYF. CDR3 DNA: TGTGCCAGCAGTACCGGGACAGGGCAAGAGACCCAGTACTTC. The chain couples TRBV12-3 or TRBV12-4 to TRBJ2-5; TRBD1 matches 9 bases. CDR3 length: 14 residues. The V and J ends lost 5 bases and 2 bases, in that order; junction bases with no gene match: 3.

This clonotype was recorded many times. This chain uses TRBV6-5 with TRBJ2-7; possible D gene TRBD1, 5 bases. V was clipped by 7 bases and J by 6 bases, with 19 bases between them. Germline V gene data show CDR1 as MNHEY and CDR2 as SVGAGI. CDR3 length: 14 residues. The CDR3 loop reads CASISSQGLGEQYF. The CDR3 DNA is TGTGCCAGCATTTCCTCTCAGGGTCTCGGCGAGCAGTACTTC.

The chain is built from TRBV2 and TRBJ2-7; 8 positions match TRBD2. The junction had 12 bases not matched to a gene; V was cut back by 7 bases and J by 7 bases. CDR1 and CDR2 (germline): SNHLY, FYNNEI. The CDR3 runs 14 residues. The DNA for the CDR3 is TGTGCCAGCAAAACCGGGACTAGAGGGGAAGAGCAGTACTTC. Amino acid sequence: CASKTGTRGEEQYF. Looking up the rest from reference TRBV2 and TRBJ2-7 gives the full variable domain: EPEVTQTPSHQVTQMGQEVILRCVPISNHLYFYWYRQILGQKVEFLVSFYNNEISEKSEIFDDQFSVERPDGSNFTLKIRSTKLEDSAMYFCASKTGTRGEEQYFGPGTRLTVT.

The J gene is TRBJ1-2, the V gene TRBV30; the match to TRBD1 covers 7 bases. The CDR3 spans 12 residues. The V segment lost 3 bases and the J segment 7 bases; nucleotides outside the gene matches: 5. Germline V lookup: CDR1 GTSNPN, CDR2 SVGIG (reference sequence). The CDR3 region has the DNA TGTGCCTGGAGCAGGGGGAAAGTTGGCTACACCTTC. Translation gives CAWSRGKVGYTF. Full variable domain (outside the CDR3, taken from reference TRBV30 and TRBJ1-2): SQTIHQWPATLVQPVGSPLSLECTVEGTSNPNLYWYRQAAGRGLQLLFYSVGIGQISSEVPQNLSASRPQDRQFILSSKKLLLSDSGFYLCAWSRGKVGYTFGSGTRLTVV.

Regarding this clonotype: This clone may be a read error of a much larger clone one base away. J is TRBJ2-5 and V is TRBV2; perhaps D is TRBD1 or TRBD2 (5 bases each). There are 12 residues in the CDR3. Germline CDR1 and CDR2: SNHLY and FYNNEI. The CDR3 nucleotides are TGTGCCAGCGGCCGGGACCAAGAGACCCAGCACTTC. Residues: CASGRDQETQHF.

V gene TRBV25-1 combines with J gene TRBJ1-5, with D uncertain. V was cut by 6 bases and J by 0 bases, with 18 bases left in between. Germline V gene lookup returns CDR1 MGHDK and CDR2 SYGVNS. CDR3 length: 17 amino acids. The CDR3 loop is CASSSTSLTSSNQPQHF. CDR3 nucleotides: TGTGCCAGCAGCTCTACCTCTCTAACGTCTAGCAATCAGCCCCAGCATTTT.

This clonotype was seen repeatedly, ten times or more. The rearrangement links TRBV7-9 to TRBJ2-7, with a tentative D call TRBD2 (5 bases). Trimming shortened V by 1 base and J by 3 bases, and 13 bases separated the two germline ends. The CDR3 has 15 amino acids. CDR1 is SEHNR, CDR2 FQNEAQ, per germline (reference sequence). The CDR3 region is CASSLGWTSSYEQYF. The CDR3, as DNA: TGTGCCAGCAGCTTAGGGTGGACTTCTAGCTACGAGCAGTACTTC.

The rearrangement links TRBV7-3 to TRBJ2-1; 11 nucleotides agree with TRBD2. Losses at the gene ends were 0 bases for V and 4 bases for J; bases not matched to a gene: 8. This CDR3 region has 18 residues. Germline CDR1 SGHTA, CDR2 FQGTGA. CDR3 in DNA: TGTGCCAGCAGCTTAACGTTTACTAGCGGGAGTATTTACAATGAGCAGTTCTTC. Protein product: CASSLTFTSGSIYNEQFF. Filled out from reference TRBV7-3 and TRBJ2-1, the complete variable domain reads GAGVSQTPSNKVTEKGKYVELRCDPISGHTALYWYRQSLGQGPEFLIYFQGTGAADDSGLPNDRFFAVRPEGSVSTLKIQRTERGDSAVYLCASSLTFTSGSIYNEQFFGPGTRLTVL.

This clonotype was counted at least ten times. The chain links TRBV6-2 or TRBV6-3 to TRBJ2-7; no clear D gene. The CDR3 has 15 residues. V dropped 4 bases and J dropped 4 bases, with 17 bases sitting between them. Germline CDR1 and CDR2: MNHEY and SVGEGT. CDR3 residues: CASSSPDRVRYEQYF. The CDR3 nucleotides are TGTGCCAGCAGTTCCCCCGACCGGGTAAGGTACGAGCAGTACTTC.

V and J are TRBV27 and TRBJ2-1; 7 nucleotides line up with TRBD1. The CDR3 covers 13 residues. V lost 7 bases, J lost 8 bases, and 8 bases stayed unmatched. Germline CDR1 reads MNHEY; CDR2 reads SMNVEV (reference sequence). The CDR3 coding sequence is TGTGCCAGCATCGGGACAGAAGGCCATGAGCAGTTCTTC. Its translation is CASIGTEGHEQFF.

This clonotype was found many times. The chain employs TRBV2 and TRBJ2-1; TRBD2 agrees at 13 bases. CDR3 size: 14 residues. Per germline, CDR1 SNHLY and CDR2 FYNNEI. J was trimmed by 9 bases and V by 6 bases; bases with no gene match: 5. This chain's CDR3 is CASSGTSGIGEQFF. In DNA, the CDR3 is TGTGCCAGCAGCGGGACTAGCGGGATTGGTGAGCAGTTCTTC.

The CDR3, as DNA: TGCAGCGTCGAACAGGGGGGCAATCAGCCCCAGCATTTT. It is translated as CSVEQGGNQPQHF. The rearrangement links TRBV29-1 to TRBJ1-5; TRBD1 matches 8 bases. The CDR3 is 13 residues long. In germline, CDR1 is SQVTM, CDR2 ANQGSEA. With 6 bases clipped from V and 2 bases from J, the junction kept 3 bases outside the gene matches.

A few counts support this clonotype. The chain couples TRBV11-2 to TRBJ2-7, with 7 bases aligning to TRBD2. V lost 6 bases, J lost 3 bases, and 8 bases stayed unmatched. CDR3 length: 14 amino acids. Germline CDR1 is SGHAT and CDR2 is FQNNGV. CDR3 in DNA: TGTGCCAGCAGACCGATAGCGGGCCTCTACGAGCAGTACTTC. This sequence encodes CASRPIAGLYEQYF.

This clonotype showed up just once. The chain combines TRBV6-1 with TRBJ1-2; 10 bases line up with TRBD1. V gave up 7 bases and J gave up 5 bases; unmatched junction bases: 4. CDR1 and CDR2 (germline): MNHNS, SASEGT. CDR3 length equals 13 residues. The CDR3 bases are TGTGCCAGCACGGGACAGGGGTTGTATGGCTACACCTTC. Amino acid sequence: CASTGQGLYGYTF.

This clonotype was picked up many times. The chain employs TRBV28 and TRBJ2-1; 7 bases match TRBD2. Germline trimming cut 8 bases from V and 11 bases from J; bases unmatched to any gene: 6. The CDR3 spans 11 residues. Germline values: CDR1 MDHEN, CDR2 SYDVKM. This CDR3 is CASSMGLQQFF. The DNA for the CDR3 is TGTGCCAGCTCTATGGGACTACAGCAGTTCTTC.

This clonotype has only a few counts. This chain connects TRBV5-6 to TRBJ2-7, with D possibly matching TRBD2 (5 bases). The V and J ends lost 0 bases and 3 bases respectively, with 10 bases between them. Germline CDR1 reads SGHDT; CDR2 reads YYEEEE. The CDR3 is made up of 14 amino acids. CDR3 sequence: CASSLGDYNYEQYF. The CDR3 DNA reads TGTGCCAGCAGCTTGGGCGACTACAACTACGAGCAGTACTTC.

This clonotype turned up a few times. V is TRBV14 and J is TRBJ1-1; D remains unclear. Deletions cut 3 bases from V and 4 bases from J, with 6 bases between. This CDR3 has 12 residues. CDR1 is SGHDN and CDR2 is FVKESK in the germline V gene. The CDR3 here is CASSHAPTEAFF. The CDR3 nucleotides are TGTGCCAGCAGCCACGCTCCCACTGAAGCTTTCTTT.

The chain employs TRBV28 and TRBJ1-2; 11 nucleotides align to TRBD1. Germline-derived CDR1 and CDR2 are MDHEN and SYDVKM. The J segment lost 2 bases and the V segment lost 7 bases, leaving 9 bases of the junction unmatched. CDR3 length: 16 amino acids. CDR3 protein: CASNPSGQGANYGYTF. CDR3 DNA sequence: TGTGCCAGCAACCCAAGCGGACAGGGGGCAAACTATGGCTACACCTTC.

At least ten counts were recorded for this clonotype. V and J are TRBV3-1 and TRBJ1-2; 9 nucleotides match TRBD1. The V gene's germline CDR1 is LGHDT and CDR2 YNNKEL (reference sequence). V was clipped by 3 bases and J by 4 bases; unmatched bases: 6. There are 15 residues in the CDR3. The CDR3: CASSQGTGTLYGYTF. CDR3 sequence (DNA): TGTGCCAGCAGCCAGGGGACAGGGACTCTCTATGGCTACACCTTC.

The CDR3 region has the DNA TGTGCCACCAGCAGAGATCAATCGAATGAGCAGTTCTTC. Translation: CATSRDQSNEQFF. V usage is TRBV15 and J usage is TRBJ2-1; D is undetermined. The ends were cut back, 0 bases at V and 7 bases at J, with 7 bases in the middle. The CDR3 is 13 amino acids. Germline lookup yields CDR1 LNHNV and CDR2 YYDKDF (reference sequence).

This chain connects TRBV20-1 to TRBJ2-1; the D gene is possibly TRBD2 (7 bases). CDR1 is DFQATT, CDR2 SNEGSKA, per germline (reference sequence). The CDR3 extends over 15 amino acids. The germline V and J ends were trimmed by 3 bases and 1 base, with 13 bases remaining between them. CDR3 bases: TGCAGTGCTAGGGCGGAGGGGGGGTCCTACAATGAGCAGTTCTTC. It translates to CSARAEGGSYNEQFF.

CDR3 sequence (DNA): TGTGCCAGCAGTTCGTACAATGGATACAATGAGCAGTTCTTC. This gives the protein CASSSYNGYNEQFF. The chain is built from TRBV6-2 or TRBV6-3 and TRBJ2-1; no clear D gene. Germline CDR1 MNHEY, CDR2 SVGEGT. The CDR3 contains 14 residues. The germline V and J ends were trimmed by 4 bases and 4 bases, with 11 bases remaining between them.

The rearrangement joins TRBV10-1 to TRBJ2-2; TRBD2 aligns across 8 bases. The CDR3 spans 16 residues. The V segment lost 4 bases and the J segment 6 bases; nucleotides outside the gene matches: 10. In germline, CDR1 is WNHNN, CDR2 SYGVQD (reference sequence). The CDR3 sequence is CASSGLSGRRSGELFF. The CDR3 DNA is TGCGCCAGCAGTGGGTTGAGCGGGAGAAGGTCCGGGGAGCTGTTTTTT.

The chain employs TRBV28 and TRBJ1-6, with TRBD1 as a possible D gene (5 bases). The V end lost 6 bases, the J end lost 0 bases, and 15 bases lay between the germline ends. The CDR3 length is 17 residues. CDR1 MDHEN and CDR2 SYDVKM come from the germline V gene. The DNA for the CDR3 is TGTGCCAGCAGAGACCCGGGACCCAGCTCCTATAATTCACCCCTCCACTTT. This sequence encodes CASRDPGPSSYNSPLHF.

This chain connects TRBV29-1 to TRBJ1-1, with D perhaps matching TRBD1 (5 bases). Deletions cut 4 bases from V and 1 base from J, with 10 bases between. This CDR3 contains 13 residues. CDR1 SQVTM and CDR2 ANQGSEA come from the germline V gene. The CDR3 spells CSVVGTGNTEAFF. The CDR3 nucleotides read TGCAGCGTTGTGGGGACGGGGAACACTGAAGCTTTCTTT.

The V gene is TRBV30, the J gene TRBJ2-1; 10 bases agree with TRBD2. This CDR3 has 17 residues. With 0 bases clipped from V and 7 bases from J, the junction kept 12 bases outside the gene matches. Germline lookup yields CDR1 GTSNPN and CDR2 SVGIG (reference sequence). The chain's CDR3 is CAWSVSPPAGGRNEQFF. The DNA for the CDR3 is TGTGCCTGGAGTGTTTCCCCTCCAGCGGGAGGGCGGAATGAGCAGTTCTTC. Full variable domain (rest looked up from reference TRBV30 and TRBJ2-1): SQTIHQWPATLVQPVGSPLSLECTVEGTSNPNLYWYRQAAGRGLQLLFYSVGIGQISSEVPQNLSASRPQDRQFILSSKKLLLSDSGFYLCAWSVSPPAGGRNEQFFGPGTRLTVL.

Of note for this clonotype: One end of the junction fails to match germline, which may point to a read error. This rearrangement joins TRBV5-5 to TRBJ2-3, with a weak D call TRBD1 (5 bases). The CDR3 is 16 residues long. CDR1 and CDR2 from the germline V gene are SGHKS and YYEKEE (reference sequence). DNA for the CDR3: TGCGCCAGCAGCTTGGCTCCACCTACAGGATCAGATACGCAGTATTTT. The encoded protein is CASSLAPPTGSDTQYF.